This T cell receptor (beta chain) comes out of a study of Ad26.COV2.S vaccination and SARS-CoV-2 variants. Some clones are missing from TCRdb's copy, which holds only in-frame ones; the method was immunoSEQ multiplex PCR. The table shows about 450,000 clones, with approximately 92% occurring only once. Turning to this clone: The antigen is not known.

General observations from the study: Marked by substantial breadth, spike-specific CD8+ and CD4+ T cell responses were reportedly seen after vaccination.

CDR1 is MNHNS and CDR2 is SASEGT in the germline V gene. V gave up 1 base and J gave up 2 bases, with 16 bases separating them. The CDR3 totals 17 residues. Treatment here: 19 received Ad26.COV2.S at low or high dose, single or two shots; roughly 5 received placebo; per-sample allocation not given. Specimens were obtained on day 63 following the first vaccine or placebo injection. The origin of this receptor is a person aged 18 to 59 who received the Ad26.COV2.S COVID-19 vaccine or a placebo. The sequences come from peripheral blood, collected in a trial of Ad26.COV2.S vaccine versus placebo. The V call is TRBV6-1, the J call TRBJ2-3; D is undetermined. The CDR3 here is CASSEVPPATYTDTQYF. The DNA of the CDR3 is TGTGCCAGCAGTGAAGTGCCGCCCGCAACCTACACAGATACGCAGTATTTT.